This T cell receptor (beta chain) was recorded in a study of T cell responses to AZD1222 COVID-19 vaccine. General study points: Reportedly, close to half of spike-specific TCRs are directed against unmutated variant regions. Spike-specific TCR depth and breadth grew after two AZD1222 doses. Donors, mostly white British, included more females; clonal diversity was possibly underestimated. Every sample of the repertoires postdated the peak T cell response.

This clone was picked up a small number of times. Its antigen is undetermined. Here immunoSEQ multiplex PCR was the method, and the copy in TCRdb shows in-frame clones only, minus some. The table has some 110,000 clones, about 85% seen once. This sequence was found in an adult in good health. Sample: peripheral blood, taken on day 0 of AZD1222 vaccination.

CDR3 nucleotide sequence: TGTGCCAGCAGCTTGTCCCAATACTATGGCTACACCTTC. This codes for CASSLSQYYGYTF. The J gene is TRBJ1-2, the V gene TRBV7-3; D is unclear. Trimming left V 3 bases short and J 3 bases short, with 8 bases between. Germline values: CDR1 SGHTA, CDR2 FQGTGA. The CDR3 is 13 amino acids.